These 27 T cell receptor beta chains came from one sample sequenced in a study of blood T cell repertoires in COVID-19. Repertoires were generated with immunoSEQ multiplex PCR, while TCRdb's copy carries only in-frame clones and drops some. The repertoire includes roughly 130,000 clones, more than 75% of them detected once, and approximately 3.7% sits in the top ten. Sequenced: peripheral blood. The receptors were gathered from a man aged 45-65 years with active COVID-19.

This chain joins TRBV6-2 or TRBV6-3 and TRBJ2-7; D gene ambiguous. Trimming pared 2 bases from V and 1 base from J, leaving 12 bases between. The V gene's germline CDR1 is MNHEY and CDR2 SVGEGT. The CDR3 runs to 15 residues. The CDR3 nucleotides read TGTGCCAGCAGTTACGGTTCGCTAGTGTCCTACGAGCAGTACGTC. Its translation is CASSYGSLVSYEQYV.

The V call is TRBV10-1, the J call TRBJ2-1, with 13 positions matching TRBD2. This CDR3 has 17 residues. Germline assignment: CDR1 WNHNN and CDR2 SYGVQD (reference sequence). Trimming at V came to 2 bases and at J to 8 bases, leaving 9 bases not matched to a gene. CDR3 nucleotide sequence: TGCGCCAGCAGTGAGGGGAAGACTAGCGGGGGGCCGGATGAGCAGTTCTTC. Its translation: CASSEGKTSGGPDEQFF.

The CDR3 DNA follows: TGTGCCAGCAGGGGGTTTGGGCAGGGGGCCTCTAATGAAAAACTGTTTTTT. It specifies CASRGFGQGASNEKLFF. The rearrangement joins TRBV11-2 to TRBJ1-4; TRBD1 matches 8 bases. CDR3 length: 17 residues. The V gene end was trimmed by 6 bases and the J gene end by 3 bases; junction bases not matched to a gene: 12. Germline assignment: CDR1 SGHAT and CDR2 FQNNGV. The variable domain in full, with the rest retrieved from reference TRBV11-2 and TRBJ1-4, is EAGVAQSPRYKIIEKRQSVAFWCNPISGHATLYWYQQILGQGPKLLIQFQNNGVVDDSQLPKDRFSAERLKGVDSTLKIQPAKLEDSAVYLCASRGFGQGASNEKLFFGSGTQLSVL.

The V and J genes are TRBV5-6 and TRBJ2-2, with TRBD1 matching over 9 bases. The CDR3 runs to 15 residues. Germline CDR1 and CDR2: SGHDT and YYEEEE. V dropped 0 bases and J dropped 6; count of bases not matched to a gene: 3. The CDR3 loop reads CASSLGDRASGELFF. The CDR3 nucleotides are TGTGCCAGCAGCTTGGGGGACAGGGCTTCCGGGGAGCTGTTTTTT.

The V and J genes are TRBV11-3 and TRBJ2-1, with TRBD2 identical over 9 bases. Looked up from germline, CDR1 is SGHNT and CDR2 is YENEEA. The CDR3 is 18 amino acids. Losses at the gene ends were 3 bases for V and 0 bases for J; bases not matched to a gene: 9. The CDR3 nucleotides are TGTGCCAGCAGCTTCACTAGCGGGCGAACAGCCTCCTACAATGAGCAGTTCTTC. Its protein product is CASSFTSGRTASYNEQFF.

This chain links TRBV18 with TRBJ2-2, with 9 bases identical to TRBD2. The CDR3 extends over 16 amino acids. V lost 3 bases to trimming and J lost 7 bases; unmatched junction nucleotides: 9. Germline V lookup: CDR1 KGHSH, CDR2 LQKENI. Written as DNA, the CDR3 is TGTGCCAGCTCACCGGGAAATAGCGGGAGTGTCGGGGAGCTGTTTTTT. It encodes CASSPGNSGSVGELFF.

This clone occurred once. The V gene is TRBV5-6, the J gene TRBJ1-2; TRBD1 matches at 11 bases. Per germline, CDR1 SGHDT and CDR2 YYEEEE. Losses at the gene ends were 2 bases for V and 13 bases for J; bases not matched to a gene: 7. This CDR3 has 13 amino acids. CDR3 loop: CASSFRDRGSCTF. CDR3 sequence (DNA): TGTGCCAGCAGCTTCCGGGACAGGGGGTCGTGCACCTTC.

The rearrangement joins TRBV5-6 to TRBJ2-3, with unresolved D. This CDR3 is built from 17 residues. Trimming took off 4 bases at V and 1 base at J, with 19 bases between the two ends. Germline V lookup: CDR1 SGHDT, CDR2 YYEEEE. The CDR3: CASSGGDWPKRTDTQYF. CDR3 DNA: TGTGCCAGCAGCGGTGGTGATTGGCCCAAACGCACAGATACGCAGTATTTT.

The chain links TRBV9 to TRBJ1-3, with D perhaps TRBD1 (5 bases). This CDR3 is built from 15 residues. Germline V gene data show CDR1 as SGDLS and CDR2 as YYNGEE. Trimming took 0 bases from V and 8 from J, leaving 15 bases between them. This chain's CDR3 is CASSVEGRSGDTIYF. As DNA, the CDR3 is TGTGCCAGCAGCGTAGAAGGACGGTCGGGGGACACCATATATTTT.

This chain joins TRBV27 and TRBJ1-4; weak D call: TRBD1 (6 bases). The CDR3 has 16 amino acids. In germline, CDR1 is MNHEY, CDR2 SMNVEV (reference sequence). Trimming pared 3 bases from V and 0 bases from J, leaving 11 bases between. CDR3: CASSFLGASTNEKLFF. The CDR3 nucleotides read TGTGCCAGCAGTTTTCTGGGGGCTTCAACTAATGAAAAACTGTTTTTT.

V gene TRBV11-2 combines with J gene TRBJ2-1, with a possible D match to TRBD2 (5 bases). V was clipped by 2 bases and J by 4 bases, with 9 bases between them. Looked up from germline, CDR1 is SGHAT and CDR2 is FQNNGV. The CDR3 has 14 residues. CDR3 in DNA: TGTGCCAGCAGCTTATTAGGACTTTACAATGAGCAGTTCTTC. Translating gives CASSLLGLYNEQFF.

V is TRBV11-3 and J is TRBJ2-2; TRBD1 matches 11 bases. V gave up 3 bases and J gave up 6 bases; unmatched junction bases: 3. Germline assignment: CDR1 SGHNT and CDR2 YENEEA. This CDR3 is 15 amino acids long. Written as DNA, the CDR3 is TGTGCCAGCAGCTTTGGACAGGGGGCTTCCGGGGAGCTGTTTTTT. It yields the protein CASSFGQGASGELFF.

The chain combines TRBV9 with TRBJ2-3; D possibly corresponds to TRBD2 (6 bases). The V end was cut by 4 bases, the J end by 5 bases, with 8 bases between. There are 12 residues in the CDR3. Germline CDR1 reads SGDLS; CDR2 reads YYNGEE. The CDR3 nucleotides are TGTGCCAGCAGCCCCGGGAGAGATACGCAGTATTTT. It codes for CASSPGRDTQYF.

The V call is TRBV29-1, the J call TRBJ1-2, with D unclear. The CDR3 length is 12 residues. Trimming took off 3 bases at V and 13 bases at J, with 18 bases between the two ends. Germline V CDR1 and CDR2: SQVTM, ANQGSEA. CDR3 coding DNA: TGCAGCGTTGACCGTTCAGACTCCTTGGTCACCTTC. Its translation is CSVDRSDSLVTF.

Here the CDR3 reads CASSQLRDYGYTF. The CDR3 DNA reads TGTGCCAGCAGCCAATTGCGTGACTATGGCTACACCTTC. This chain connects TRBV3-1 (or the pseudogene TRBV3-2) to TRBJ1-2; D unclear. Trimming removed 2 bases at V and 3 bases at J, with 7 bases between. The CDR3 is made up of 13 amino acids. Germline assignment: CDR1 LGHDT and CDR2 YNNKEL (reference sequence).

The sample holds a few counts of this clone. The V and J genes are TRBV23-1 and TRBJ2-3, with TRBD2 identical over 7 bases. TRBV23-1 is sorted into the ORF group, with uncertain function. This CDR3 comprises 15 residues. The V and J ends lost 3 bases and 3 bases, in that order; junction bases with no gene match: 6. The CDR3 spells CASSQGGGPTDTQYF. In nucleotides, the CDR3 is TGCGCCAGCAGTCAGGGGGGAGGGCCTACAGATACGCAGTATTTT.

The rearrangement uses TRBV3-1 (or the pseudogene TRBV3-2) and TRBJ2-6; 11 nucleotides line up with TRBD1. The CDR3 sequence is 17 residues long. V was clipped by 3 bases and J by 1 base; unmatched bases: 2. Germline loops: CDR1 LGHDT, CDR2 YNNKEL (reference sequence). The CDR3 nucleotides are TGTGCCAGCAGCCAGGGGACAGGGGGGTCTGGGGCCAACGTCCTGACTTTC. Encoded protein: CASSQGTGGSGANVLTF.

The chain carries TRBV7-2 and TRBJ1-2; D unresolved. V shed 1 base and J shed 7 bases, with 10 bases lying between them. The CDR3 totals 13 residues. Germline V lookup: CDR1 SGHTA, CDR2 FQGNSA. The CDR3 sequence: CASSLDSKSGYTF. DNA of the CDR3: TGTGCCAGCAGCTTAGACAGCAAGAGTGGCTACACCTTC.

The rearrangement links TRBV7-2 to TRBJ2-1; D is ambiguous. The CDR3 has 16 residues. Germline-derived CDR1 and CDR2 are SGHTA and FQGNSA. V lost 5 bases to trimming and J lost 0 bases, with 14 bases between them. The CDR3 here is CASSRYSRSSYNEQFF. Here the CDR3 DNA reads TGTGCCAGCAGCAGATATAGCCGGAGCTCCTACAATGAGCAGTTCTTC.

V and J are TRBV7-9 and TRBJ2-5, with D maybe TRBD2 (6 bases). V was clipped by 1 base and J by 5 bases, with 11 bases between them. The CDR3 runs 14 residues. Germline CDR1 and CDR2: SEHNR and FQNEAQ (reference sequence). The CDR3 is CASSLELGRETQYF. DNA for the CDR3: TGTGCCAGCAGCTTAGAGCTGGGGAGGGAGACCCAGTACTTC. Together with reference TRBV7-9 and TRBJ2-5, the CDR3 gives the full variable domain: DTGVSQNPRHKITKRGQNVTFRCDPISEHNRLYWYRQTLGQGPEFLTYFQNEAQLEKSRLLSDRFSAERPKGSFSTLEIQRTEQGDSAMYLCASSLELGRETQYFGPGTRLLVL.

This rearrangement joins TRBV5-6 to TRBJ2-1; TRBD1 matches at 7 bases. J was trimmed by 9 bases and V by 4 bases; bases with no gene match: 10. CDR1 and CDR2 (germline): SGHDT, YYEEEE. This CDR3 region has 14 residues. CDR3 region: CASSAQQGWGEQFF. The DNA of the CDR3 is TGTGCCAGCAGCGCACAACAGGGGTGGGGTGAGCAGTTCTTC.

The chain combines TRBV19 with TRBJ1-1, with D perhaps matching TRBD1 (6 bases). The length of the CDR3 is 15 residues. The V end was cut by 10 bases, the J end by 1 base, with 19 bases between. Germline-derived CDR1 and CDR2 are LNHDA and SQIVND (reference sequence). The CDR3 here is CATLLRGTPNTEAFF. In DNA, the CDR3 is TGTGCCACCCTTCTCAGAGGGACACCGAACACTGAAGCTTTCTTT.

The chain couples TRBV28 to TRBJ2-7, with 12 nucleotides matching TRBD2. This CDR3 region has 16 residues. CDR1 and CDR2 from the germline V gene are MDHEN and SYDVKM. Unmatched junction bases numbered 8, after V lost 7 bases and J lost 1 base. CDR3: CASNTSGRWGSYEQYV. CDR3 DNA: TGTGCCAGCAACACTAGCGGGAGGTGGGGGTCCTACGAGCAGTACGTC.

This clone showed up just a few times. This chain connects TRBV7-9 to TRBJ1-4; TRBD1 aligns across 7 bases. The CDR3 spans 14 residues. J gave up 8 bases and V 5 bases, and 8 bases lay outside the gene matches. The V gene's germline CDR1 is SEHNR and CDR2 FQNEAQ (reference sequence). The chain's CDR3 is CASSKERQGEKLFF. The CDR3 region has the DNA TGTGCCAGCAGCAAAGAGCGACAGGGAGAAAAACTGTTTTTT.

The rearrangement links TRBV19 to TRBJ1-5, with D maybe TRBD1 (5 bases). This CDR3 is 14 amino acids long. The V and J ends lost 3 bases and 5 bases respectively, with 11 bases between them. CDR1 LNHDA and CDR2 SQIVND come from the germline V gene (reference sequence). CDR3 loop: CASSIPREDQPQHF. The CDR3 DNA reads TGTGCCAGTAGTATCCCCAGGGAGGATCAGCCCCAGCATTTT.

The chain is built from TRBV5-4 and TRBJ1-1; maybe TRBD1 (5 bases). V was cut by 4 bases and J by 1 base, with 17 bases left in between. The CDR3 runs to 16 residues. Germline values: CDR1 SGHNT, CDR2 YYREEE (reference sequence). The CDR3: CASSLPGAGRNTEAFF. For the CDR3, the DNA is TGTGCCAGCAGCCTACCCGGGGCGGGAAGGAACACTGAAGCTTTCTTT.

The CDR3: CASRRELNTGELFF. The CDR3 nucleotides read TGTGCCAGTCGACGGGAGCTGAACACCGGGGAGCTGTTTTTT. The chain recombines TRBV19 with TRBJ2-2, with D possibly TRBD2 on 6 matching bases. The germline gives CDR1 LNHDA, CDR2 SQIVND (reference sequence). This CDR3 spans 14 amino acids. V was pared by 8 bases and J by 1 base, with 11 bases between.